Listed below are T cell receptor beta chains from one sample, sequenced in a study of blood T cell repertoires in COVID-19. Produced via immunoSEQ multiplex PCR; TCRdb's table is partial and in-frame only. The sample lists over 70,000 clones; nearly 90% were seen once. Material: peripheral blood. These receptors were taken from a woman older than 75 with active or convalescent COVID-19. Each CDR3 is given with its conserved first and last residue. A D gene is named only where the DNA matches it firmly. A clone size is listed for some rows: how often the clone was seen (once, few, many), or a class if it is expanded.

cdr3_aa: CASSGLAGVGEQFF
cdr3_nt: TGTGCCAGCAGCGGACTAGCGGGAGTGGGTGAGCAGTTCTTC
d_call: TRBD2
j_call: TRBJ2-1
clone_size: once
v_call: TRBV27

cdr3_aa: CASSATGGGAFF
cdr3_nt: TGTGCCAGCAGTGCGACAGGGGGAGGGGCTTTCTTT
d_call: TRBD1
j_call: TRBJ1-1
clone_size: NA
v_call: TRBV12-3/TRBV12-4

cdr3_aa: CASSSAPGSTGNTIYF
cdr3_nt: TGCGCCAGCAGCTCTGCCCCGGGGTCTACTGGAAACACCATATATTTT
d_call: NA
j_call: TRBJ1-3
clone_size: NA
v_call: TRBV5-1

cdr3_aa: CATQFMVYGYTF
cdr3_nt: TGTGCCACCCAGTTTATGGTCTATGGCTACACCTTC
d_call: NA
j_call: TRBJ1-2
clone_size: NA
v_call: TRBV28

cdr3_aa: CASSQVPGRGRGYTF
cdr3_nt: TGCGCCAGCAGCCAAGTTCCCGGCAGGGGTCGTGGCTACACCTTC
d_call: NA
j_call: TRBJ1-2
clone_size: NA
v_call: TRBV4-1

cdr3_aa: CSVVSGVREAFF
cdr3_nt: TGCAGCGTTGTATCAGGGGTCCGTGAAGCTTTCTTT
d_call: NA
j_call: TRBJ1-1
clone_size: NA
v_call: TRBV29-1

cdr3_aa: CASSELLTDTQYF
cdr3_nt: TGTGCCAGCAGTGAACTCCTCACAGATACGCAGTATTTT
d_call: NA
j_call: TRBJ2-3
clone_size: NA
v_call: TRBV6-1

cdr3_aa: CASSHRQGPETQYF
cdr3_nt: TGTGCCAGCTCCCACCGGCAGGGGCCAGAGACCCAGTACTTC
d_call: NA
j_call: TRBJ2-5
clone_size: NA
v_call: TRBV18

cdr3_aa: CASSYGLAGTYEQYF
cdr3_nt: TGCGCCAGCAGCTACGGACTAGCGGGCACCTACGAGCAGTACTTC
d_call: TRBD2
j_call: TRBJ2-7
clone_size: NA
v_call: TRBV5-1

cdr3_aa: CASSLTGGATYEQYF
cdr3_nt: TGTGCCAGCAGTCTCACGGGGGGGGCAACCTACGAGCAGTACTTC
d_call: TRBD2
j_call: TRBJ2-7
clone_size: NA
v_call: TRBV28

cdr3_aa: CASSLRSGTGINTGELFF
cdr3_nt: TGTGCCAGCAGCCTTAGATCCGGGACAGGCATAAACACCGGGGAGCTGTTTTTT
d_call: TRBD1
j_call: TRBJ2-2
clone_size: NA
v_call: TRBV7-6

cdr3_aa: CSAGQGSTEAFF
cdr3_nt: TGCAGCGCCGGACAGGGGAGCACTGAAGCTTTCTTT
d_call: TRBD1
j_call: TRBJ1-1
clone_size: NA
v_call: TRBV29-1

cdr3_aa: CASSVDRGSEQYF
cdr3_nt: TGTGCCAGCAGTGTGGACAGGGGCTCCGAGCAGTACTTC
d_call: TRBD1
j_call: TRBJ2-7
clone_size: NA
v_call: TRBV2

cdr3_aa: CASSEYVGGEQFF
cdr3_nt: TGTGCCAGCAGTGAATACGTAGGCGGTGAGCAGTTCTTC
d_call: NA
j_call: TRBJ2-1
clone_size: NA
v_call: TRBV2

cdr3_aa: CASRTSRTGGRNGNQPQHF
cdr3_nt: TGTGCCAGCCGAACTTCTCGGACAGGGGGAAGGAATGGCAATCAGCCCCAGCATTTT
d_call: TRBD1
j_call: TRBJ1-5
clone_size: NA
v_call: TRBV28

cdr3_aa: CASSLQGTYSNQPQHF
cdr3_nt: TGTGCCAGCAGCCTACAGGGAACCTATAGCAATCAGCCCCAGCATTTT
d_call: NA
j_call: TRBJ1-5
clone_size: NA
v_call: TRBV7-2

cdr3_aa: CASRLSGIEQYF
cdr3_nt: TGTGCCAGCCGCCTTAGCGGAATAGAGCAGTACTTC
d_call: NA
j_call: TRBJ2-7
clone_size: NA
v_call: TRBV7-9

cdr3_aa: CASPDGSSYNSPLHF
cdr3_nt: TGCGCCAGCCCCGATGGGAGCTCCTATAATTCACCCCTCCACTTT
d_call: NA
j_call: TRBJ1-6
clone_size: NA
v_call: TRBV10-1

cdr3_aa: CASSLNRRTYEQYF
cdr3_nt: TGTGCCAGCAGTTTAAATCGCAGGACCTACGAGCAGTACTTC
d_call: NA
j_call: TRBJ2-7
clone_size: NA
v_call: TRBV27

cdr3_aa: CASSPSGMNTEAFF
cdr3_nt: TGTGCCAGCAGCCCCTCGGGAATGAACACTGAAGCTTTCTTT
d_call: NA
j_call: TRBJ1-1
clone_size: once
v_call: TRBV7-6

cdr3_aa: CASSFMTSSRTGELFF
cdr3_nt: TGTGCCAGCAGCTTCATGACTAGCTCGAGAACCGGGGAGCTGTTTTTT
d_call: TRBD2
j_call: TRBJ2-2
clone_size: NA
v_call: TRBV7-2

cdr3_aa: CASINSGGFQPQHF
cdr3_nt: TGTGCCAGCATCAATTCGGGGGGGTTTCAGCCCCAGCATTTT
d_call: NA
j_call: TRBJ1-5
clone_size: once
v_call: TRBV28

cdr3_aa: CASSLGQGNGYTF
cdr3_nt: TGCGCCAGCAGCTTGGGACAGGGGAACGGCTACACCTTC
d_call: TRBD1
j_call: TRBJ1-2
clone_size: NA
v_call: TRBV5-1

cdr3_aa: CASSHVGDNSYEQYF
cdr3_nt: TGTGCCAGCAGCCACGTGGGGGACAACTCCTACGAGCAGTACTTC
d_call: NA
j_call: TRBJ2-7
clone_size: NA
v_call: TRBV9

cdr3_aa: CASSPDRFQPQHF
cdr3_nt: TGTGCCAGCAGCCCGGACAGGTTTCAGCCCCAGCATTTT
d_call: TRBD1
j_call: TRBJ1-5
clone_size: NA
v_call: TRBV11-1

cdr3_aa: CATSRDFRVPGELFF
cdr3_nt: TGTGCCACCAGCAGAGATTTTAGAGTCCCAGGGGAGCTGTTTTTT
d_call: NA
j_call: TRBJ2-2
clone_size: NA
v_call: TRBV15

cdr3_aa: CASSLSGAGYTDTQYF
cdr3_nt: TGTGCCAGCAGTTTATCCGGAGCGGGGTACACAGATACGCAGTATTTT
d_call: TRBD2
j_call: TRBJ2-3
clone_size: NA
v_call: TRBV28

cdr3_aa: CASSYLHLTSGSGNEQFF
cdr3_nt: TGTGCCAGCAGTTACCTTCATTTGACTAGCGGGAGTGGGAATGAGCAGTTCTTC
d_call: TRBD2
j_call: TRBJ2-1
clone_size: NA
v_call: TRBV6-2/TRBV6-3

cdr3_aa: CASSMRVTSGISYEQYF
cdr3_nt: TGTGCCAGTAGTATGAGGGTGACTAGCGGGATCTCCTACGAGCAGTACTTC
d_call: TRBD2
j_call: TRBJ2-7
clone_size: NA
v_call: TRBV19

cdr3_aa: CASSLTAAGYEQYF
cdr3_nt: TGTGCCAGCAGCTTAACGGCAGCGGGATACGAGCAGTACTTC
d_call: TRBD2
j_call: TRBJ2-7
clone_size: NA
v_call: TRBV7-2

cdr3_aa: CASSAGTGVPGELFF
cdr3_nt: TGTGCCAGCAGCGCCGGGACAGGGGTGCCCGGGGAGCTGTTTTTT
d_call: TRBD1
j_call: TRBJ2-2
clone_size: NA
v_call: TRBV9

cdr3_aa: CASSQDLGAGVRYTEAFF
cdr3_nt: TGTGCCAGCAGCCAAGATCTTGGGGCAGGGGTAAGGTACACTGAAGCTTTCTTT
d_call: NA
j_call: TRBJ1-1
clone_size: NA
v_call: TRBV3-1/TRBV3-2

cdr3_aa: CASSLTGPTEAFF
cdr3_nt: TGTGCCAGCAGTCTGACAGGGCCCACTGAAGCTTTCTTT
d_call: TRBD1
j_call: TRBJ1-1
clone_size: NA
v_call: TRBV28

cdr3_aa: CASSLDSTTGINQPQHF
cdr3_nt: TGTGCCAGCAGCTTAGACTCTACGACAGGGATTAATCAGCCCCAGCATTTT
d_call: TRBD1
j_call: TRBJ1-5
clone_size: NA
v_call: TRBV7-9

cdr3_aa: CASSTTSGRGETQYF
cdr3_nt: TGTGCCAGTAGTACGACTAGCGGGAGGGGGGAGACCCAGTACTTC
d_call: TRBD2
j_call: TRBJ2-5
clone_size: NA
v_call: TRBV19

cdr3_aa: CASSLARGTSGYNEQFF
cdr3_nt: TGCGCCAGCAGCTTGGCGAGAGGAACTAGCGGCTACAATGAGCAGTTCTTC
d_call: TRBD2
j_call: TRBJ2-1
clone_size: NA
v_call: TRBV5-1

cdr3_aa: CAISESVQVNTEAFF
cdr3_nt: TGTGCCATCAGTGAGTCGGTTCAGGTGAACACTGAAGCTTTCTTT
d_call: NA
j_call: TRBJ1-1
clone_size: NA
v_call: TRBV10-3

cdr3_aa: CASSLAGQPYEQYF
cdr3_nt: TGTGCCAGCAGCTTAGCGGGCCAACCCTACGAGCAGTACTTC
d_call: NA
j_call: TRBJ2-7
clone_size: NA
v_call: TRBV7-8

cdr3_aa: CSVLRVPNTGELFF
cdr3_nt: TGCAGCGTTCTTCGGGTTCCGAACACCGGGGAGCTGTTTTTT
d_call: NA
j_call: TRBJ2-2
clone_size: NA
v_call: TRBV29-1

cdr3_aa: CASSLAGGGLQETQYF
cdr3_nt: TGCGCCAGCAGCTTGGCGGGGGGAGGCCTCCAAGAGACCCAGTACTTC
d_call: TRBD2
j_call: TRBJ2-5
clone_size: NA
v_call: TRBV5-1

cdr3_aa: CASSEAVAGGYGYTF
cdr3_nt: TGTGCCAGCAGTGAAGCAGTCGCAGGGGGGTATGGCTACACCTTC
d_call: TRBD1
j_call: TRBJ1-2
clone_size: NA
v_call: TRBV2

cdr3_aa: CASSPQLRDIQYF
cdr3_nt: TGTGCCAGCTCACCCCAGTTACGGGACATTCAGTACTTC
d_call: NA
j_call: TRBJ2-4
clone_size: NA
v_call: TRBV18

cdr3_aa: CASSRTPGVGYTF
cdr3_nt: TGTGCCAGCAGCCGAACGCCGGGAGTCGGCTACACCTTC
d_call: NA
j_call: TRBJ1-2
clone_size: NA
v_call: TRBV2

cdr3_aa: CASSWGDNYGYTF
cdr3_nt: TGTGCCAGCAGTTGGGGCGACAACTATGGCTACACCTTC
d_call: NA
j_call: TRBJ1-2
clone_size: NA
v_call: TRBV6-2/TRBV6-3

cdr3_aa: CSASETGTDTQYF
cdr3_nt: TGCAGTGCTAGTGAGACAGGCACAGATACGCAGTATTTT
d_call: NA
j_call: TRBJ2-3
clone_size: NA
v_call: TRBV20-1

cdr3_aa: CASSRDRVDYGYTF
cdr3_nt: TGTGCCAGCAGCCGGGACAGGGTTGACTATGGCTACACCTTC
d_call: TRBD1
j_call: TRBJ1-2
clone_size: NA
v_call: TRBV7-2

cdr3_aa: CASSFRAGFNEKLFF
cdr3_nt: TGTGCCAGCAGCTTTCGTGCGGGGTTTAATGAAAAACTGTTTTTT
d_call: NA
j_call: TRBJ1-4
clone_size: NA
v_call: TRBV7-2